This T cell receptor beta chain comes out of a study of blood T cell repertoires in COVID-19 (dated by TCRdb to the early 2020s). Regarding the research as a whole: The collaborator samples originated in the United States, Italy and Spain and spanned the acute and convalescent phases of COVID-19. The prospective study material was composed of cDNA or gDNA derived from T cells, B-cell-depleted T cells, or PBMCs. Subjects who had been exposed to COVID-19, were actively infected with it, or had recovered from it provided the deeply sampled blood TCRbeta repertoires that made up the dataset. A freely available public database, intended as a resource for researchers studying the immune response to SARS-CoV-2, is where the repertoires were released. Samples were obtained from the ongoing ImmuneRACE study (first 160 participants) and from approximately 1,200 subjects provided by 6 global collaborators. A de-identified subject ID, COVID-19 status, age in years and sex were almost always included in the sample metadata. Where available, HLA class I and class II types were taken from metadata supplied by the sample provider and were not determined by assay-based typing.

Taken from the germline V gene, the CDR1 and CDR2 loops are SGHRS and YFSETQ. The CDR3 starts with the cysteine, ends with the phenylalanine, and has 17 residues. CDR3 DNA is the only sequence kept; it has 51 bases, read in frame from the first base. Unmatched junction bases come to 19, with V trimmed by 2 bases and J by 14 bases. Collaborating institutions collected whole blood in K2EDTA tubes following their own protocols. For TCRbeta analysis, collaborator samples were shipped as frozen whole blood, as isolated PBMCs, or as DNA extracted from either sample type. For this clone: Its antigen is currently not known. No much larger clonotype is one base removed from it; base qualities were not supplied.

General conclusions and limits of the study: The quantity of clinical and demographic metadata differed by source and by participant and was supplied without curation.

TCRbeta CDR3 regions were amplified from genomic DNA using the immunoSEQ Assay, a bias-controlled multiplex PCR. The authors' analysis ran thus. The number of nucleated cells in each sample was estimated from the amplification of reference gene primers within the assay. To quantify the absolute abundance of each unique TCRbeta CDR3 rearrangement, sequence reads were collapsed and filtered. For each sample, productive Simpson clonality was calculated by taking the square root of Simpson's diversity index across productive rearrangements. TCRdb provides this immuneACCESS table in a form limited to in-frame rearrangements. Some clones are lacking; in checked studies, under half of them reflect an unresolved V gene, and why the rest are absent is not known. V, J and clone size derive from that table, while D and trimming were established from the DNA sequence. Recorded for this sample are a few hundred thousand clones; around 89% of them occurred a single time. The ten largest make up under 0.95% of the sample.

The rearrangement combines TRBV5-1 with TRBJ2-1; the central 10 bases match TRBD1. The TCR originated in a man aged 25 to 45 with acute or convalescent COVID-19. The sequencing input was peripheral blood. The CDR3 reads CASSFGQGVIPFAGEFF. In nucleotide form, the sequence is TGCGCCAGCAGCTTCGGACAGGGGGTGATCCCTTTTGCTGGGGAGTTCTTC.